The 2 T cell receptor beta chains below were found in one sample sequenced in a study of T cell responses to AZD1222 COVID-19 vaccine. Clones were sequenced by immunoSEQ multiplex PCR, and TCRdb holds only the in-frame ones, with some missing. Among 60,000 to 100,000 clones listed, 92% were seen once. Source: peripheral blood, taken on day 0 of MenACWY control vaccination. The receptors originated from an adult in good health.

This sequence joins TRBV14 and TRBJ2-4, with 12 nucleotides matching TRBD1. This CDR3 region has 16 residues. J was trimmed by 7 bases and V by 2 bases; bases with no gene match: 6. Germline CDR1 and CDR2: SGHDN and FVKESK. The CDR3: CASSQTRDRGRNIQYF. The CDR3 nucleotides are TGTGCCAGCAGCCAAACCCGGGACAGGGGGCGGAACATTCAGTACTTC. Supplemented by reference TRBV14 and TRBJ2-4, the full variable domain reads EAGVTQFPSHSVIEKGQTVTLRCDPISGHDNLYWYRRVMGKEIKFLLHFVKESKQDESGMPNNRFLAERTGGTYSTLKVQPAELEDSGVYFCASSQTRDRGRNIQYFGAGTRLSVL.

The chain is built from TRBV30 and TRBJ2-5; 7 positions match TRBD1. V lost 0 bases to trimming and J lost 4 bases; unmatched junction nucleotides: 2. The CDR3 is 13 residues long. Germline V gene data show CDR1 as GTSNPN and CDR2 as SVGIG (reference sequence). CDR3 DNA sequence: TGTGCCTGGAGTGTACAGGGGCGAGAGACCCAGTACTTC. This codes for CAWSVQGRETQYF. Full variable domain (rest looked up from reference TRBV30 and TRBJ2-5): SQTIHQWPATLVQPVGSPLSLECTVEGTSNPNLYWYRQAAGRGLQLLFYSVGIGQISSEVPQNLSASRPQDRQFILSSKKLLLSDSGFYLCAWSVQGRETQYFGPGTRLLVL.